This TCR beta chain was documented in a study of cytomegalovirus exposure and HLA in healthy donors. Researchers ran the PCR with 60 Vbeta and 13 Jbeta primers. Repertoires were generated with immunoSEQ multiplex PCR, while TCRdb's copy carries only in-frame clones and drops some. This table has more than 110,000 clones, 77% appearing once. V lost 4 bases and J 2 bases, leaving 15 bases between the germline ends. The germline V gene encodes CDR1 GTSNPN and CDR2 SVGIG (reference sequence). This CDR3 has 16 amino acids. The chain joins TRBV30 to TRBJ2-6, with D possibly being TRBD1 (6 bases). The sequence came from a male donor in good health and CMV-seronegative. Sequencing was performed on PBMCs. CDR3 region: CAWIPGHAAGANVLTF. The CDR3, as DNA: TGTGCCTGGATACCGGGACACGCCGCTGGGGCCAACGTCCTGACTTTC.